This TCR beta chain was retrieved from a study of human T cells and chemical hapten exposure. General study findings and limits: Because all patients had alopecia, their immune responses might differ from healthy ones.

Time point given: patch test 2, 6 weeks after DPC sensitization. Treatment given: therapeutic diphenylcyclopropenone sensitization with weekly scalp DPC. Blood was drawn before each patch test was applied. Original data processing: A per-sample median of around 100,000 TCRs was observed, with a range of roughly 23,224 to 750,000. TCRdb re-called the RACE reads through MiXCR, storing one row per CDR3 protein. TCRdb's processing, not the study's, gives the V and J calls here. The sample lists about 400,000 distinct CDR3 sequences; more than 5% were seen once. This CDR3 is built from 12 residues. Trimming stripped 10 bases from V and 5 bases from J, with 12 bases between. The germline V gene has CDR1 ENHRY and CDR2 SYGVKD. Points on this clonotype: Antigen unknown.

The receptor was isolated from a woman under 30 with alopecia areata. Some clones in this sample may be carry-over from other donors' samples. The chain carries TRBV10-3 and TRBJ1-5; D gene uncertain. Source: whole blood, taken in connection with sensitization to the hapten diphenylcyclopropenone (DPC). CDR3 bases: TGTGCCACCGCGACGCCGGATCAGCCCCAGCATTTT. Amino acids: CATATPDQPQHF.